Listed here are 30 T cell receptor beta chains from one sample, sequenced in a study of shared clonotypes between healthy human individuals. Profiling relied on immunoSEQ multiplex PCR, and the TCRdb table lists in-frame clones only, not all of them. The sample includes fewer than 1.6 million clones, approximately 98.5% of them seen just once. The sequenced sample was naive CD4+ T cells sorted from blood. Subset denoted: CD45RA+ positively selected. These receptor sequences come from a man aged 25-45 years in good health.

The rearrangement uses TRBV18 and TRBJ2-3; D may be TRBD2 (5 bases). Between the trimmed V and J ends, which lost 3 bases and 2 bases, there was a span of 12 bases. CDR1 KGHSH and CDR2 LQKENI come from the germline V gene. The CDR3 has 15 amino acids. The CDR3 sequence: CASSPTRSYTDTQYF. The CDR3 DNA is TGTGCCAGCTCACCCACTAGGTCTTACACAGATACGCAGTATTTT.

The rearrangement joins TRBV5-1 to TRBJ2-1; 10 bases map to TRBD2. This CDR3 is built from 15 residues. Germline loops: CDR1 SGHRS, CDR2 YFSETQ. Germline trimming cut 0 bases from V and 7 bases from J; bases unmatched to any gene: 4. The CDR3 spells CASSLALAGINEQFF. DNA for the CDR3: TGCGCCAGCAGCTTGGCACTAGCGGGAATAAATGAGCAGTTCTTC.

CDR3 amino acids: CASSRDQYNEQFF. Here the CDR3 DNA reads TGTGCCAGCAGCCGGGACCAATACAATGAGCAGTTCTTC. The chain recombines TRBV6-6 with TRBJ2-1; D is tentatively TRBD1 or TRBD2 (5 bases each). The germline gives CDR1 MNHNY, CDR2 SVGAGI (reference sequence). Trimming took off 6 bases at V and 4 bases at J, with 10 bases between the two ends. This CDR3 comprises 13 residues.

The rearrangement uses TRBV5-4 and TRBJ2-7; no reliable D call. CDR1 and CDR2 (germline): SGHNT, YYREEE (reference sequence). This CDR3 comprises 14 residues. Trimming cost V 2 bases and J 2 bases, with 11 bases left between them. CDR3 nucleotides: TGTGCCAGCAGCTTCGGTACAAACCCCTACGAGCAGTACTTC. Protein: CASSFGTNPYEQYF.

This clone has just one count. The rearrangement joins TRBV4-3 to TRBJ2-1; TRBD2 matches 11 bases. Germline values: CDR1 LGHNA, CDR2 YSLEER. The ends lost 4 bases at V and 9 bases at J; junction bases unmatched: 8. CDR3 length: 15 residues. In nucleotides, the CDR3 is TGCGCCAGCAGCCGAACTAGCGGGAGTTACGGTGAGCAGTTCTTC. This gives the protein CASSRTSGSYGEQFF.

The V and J genes are TRBV7-2 and TRBJ2-7, with D possibly being TRBD2 (5 bases). Germline loops: CDR1 SGHTA, CDR2 FQGNSA. The V end was cut by 1 base, the J end by 7 bases, with 17 bases between. The CDR3 is made up of 15 amino acids. CDR3: CASSLEALEYGEQYF. The CDR3 DNA reads TGTGCCAGCAGCTTAGAGGCACTAGAATATGGGGAGCAGTACTTC.

V usage is TRBV7-2 and J usage is TRBJ2-1; 10 nucleotides line up with TRBD2. The CDR3 totals 16 residues. Trimming cost V 10 bases and J 9 bases; bases outside gene matches: 18. Germline V CDR1 and CDR2: SGHTA, FQGNSA. The chain's CDR3 is CATIPSPGLASGEQFF. The CDR3 DNA sequence: TGTGCCACCATTCCTTCCCCGGGACTAGCGAGCGGTGAGCAGTTCTTC.

The V and J genes are TRBV20-1 and TRBJ2-7; D ambiguous. CDR3 length: 11 amino acids. CDR1 DFQATT and CDR2 SNEGSKA come from the germline V gene (reference sequence). The V end was cut by 3 bases, the J end by 5 bases, with 8 bases between. The CDR3 DNA reads as TGCAGTGCTAGTGGGTTACACGAGCAGTACTTC. Its translation: CSASGLHEQYF.

The chain joins TRBV30 to TRBJ2-1, with 9 bases lining up with TRBD2. The V gene end was trimmed by 0 bases and the J gene end by 7 bases; junction bases not matched to a gene: 10. The CDR3 extends over 16 amino acids. CDR1 is GTSNPN and CDR2 is SVGIG in the germline V gene (reference sequence). CDR3 sequence: CAWSVRPLAGINEQFF. CDR3 DNA: TGTGCCTGGAGTGTACGTCCACTAGCGGGTATTAATGAGCAGTTCTTC.

This rearrangement joins TRBV5-1 to TRBJ2-1; no reliable D call. Deletions cut 1 base from V and 4 bases from J, with 12 bases between. The CDR3 has 15 amino acids. Per germline, CDR1 SGHRS and CDR2 YFSETQ. CDR3 loop: CASSLSERVYNEQFF. The CDR3 DNA is TGCGCCAGCAGCTTGAGCGAAAGGGTTTACAATGAGCAGTTCTTC.

The V and J genes are TRBV7-8 and TRBJ2-2; the D is unclear. The germline V and J ends were trimmed by 4 bases and 5 bases, with 14 bases remaining between them. CDR3 length: 15 residues. The germline CDR1 and CDR2 sequences are SGHVS and FQNEAQ. CDR3 DNA sequence: TGTGCCAGCAGCTCGCGACCCTTAACGACCGGGGAGCTGTTTTTT. Translated, it gives CASSSRPLTTGELFF.

The V gene is TRBV5-1, the J gene TRBJ2-7; D is uncertain. The CDR3 totals 12 residues. CDR1 and CDR2 (germline): SGHRS, YFSETQ. Trimming took off 1 base at V and 5 bases at J, with 7 bases between the two ends. The CDR3: CASSLSVDEQYF. CDR3 DNA sequence: TGCGCCAGCAGCTTGAGTGTGGACGAGCAGTACTTC.

This clone was observed a single time. The chain recombines TRBV5-4 with TRBJ2-7; 11 bases align to TRBD1. The V gene's germline CDR1 is SGHNT and CDR2 YYREEE (reference sequence). This CDR3 region has 14 residues. Unmatched junction bases numbered 2, after V lost 4 bases and J lost 2 bases. The CDR3 DNA is TGTGCCAGCAGCGGGACAGGGGGTCCCTACGAGCAGTACTTC. This gives the protein CASSGTGGPYEQYF.

The gene calls are TRBV29-1 and TRBJ2-3; D possibly matches TRBD1 or TRBD2 (6 bases each). Trimming took off 5 bases at V and 6 bases at J, with 18 bases between the two ends. The CDR3 has 14 amino acids. The germline CDR1 and CDR2 sequences are SQVTM and ANQGSEA. The chain's CDR3 is CSVRIGGTFDTQYF. In nucleotides, the CDR3 is TGCAGCGTTAGGATTGGCGGGACATTTGATACGCAGTATTTT.

V and J are TRBV6-6 and TRBJ2-4; D gene uncertain. V was cut by 2 bases and J by 8 bases, with 10 bases left in between. The CDR3 spans 13 residues. Germline assignment: CDR1 MNHNY and CDR2 SVGAGI (reference sequence). CDR3: CASSYRSGHIQYF. CDR3 DNA: TGTGCCAGCAGTTACCGGAGTGGGCACATTCAGTACTTC.

The chain has TRBV11-2 and TRBJ2-7; tentative D call: TRBD1 (5 bases). V gave up 2 bases and J gave up 3 bases, with 11 bases separating them. Germline loops: CDR1 SGHAT, CDR2 FQNNGV. This CDR3 has 14 amino acids. The CDR3: CASSLSRGGYEQYF. The CDR3 nucleotides are TGTGCCAGCAGCTTAAGTAGGGGCGGCTACGAGCAGTACTTC.

The genes are TRBV7-2 and TRBJ2-4; 8 nucleotides line up with TRBD1. The CDR3 runs to 17 residues. Germline V gene lookup returns CDR1 SGHTA and CDR2 FQGNSA. Trimming cost V 5 bases and J 0 bases; bases outside gene matches: 9. Written as DNA, the CDR3 is TGTGCCAGCAGCGGCAGACAGGGGCCTGTAGCCAAAAACATTCAGTACTTC. Translating gives CASSGRQGPVAKNIQYF.

This clone was observed a single time. CDR3: CASSQTPSYEQYF. The CDR3 bases are TGTGCCAGCAGTCAAACCCCCTCGTACGAGCAGTACTTC. The chain is built from TRBV7-2 and TRBJ2-7; D call uncertain. V was trimmed by 6 bases and J by 4 bases, leaving 13 bases between them. Germline CDR1 SGHTA, CDR2 FQGNSA. This CDR3 is 13 amino acids long. The full variable domain, in which reference TRBV7-2 and TRBJ2-7 provide the parts outside the CDR3, is GAGVSQSPSNKVTEKGKDVELRCDPISGHTALYWYRQSLGQGLEFLIYFQGNSAPDKSGLPSDRFSAERTGGSVSTLTIQRTQQEDSAVYLCASSQTPSYEQYFGPGTRLTVT.

The chain combines TRBV9 with TRBJ2-7, with 11 bases fitting TRBD2. Germline V gives CDR1 SGDLS, CDR2 YYNGEE. The CDR3 is 16 amino acids. The V gene end was trimmed by 0 bases and the J gene end by 2 bases; junction bases not matched to a gene: 4. The CDR3 sequence is CASSVGLAGGAYEQYF. CDR3 nucleotides: TGTGCCAGCAGCGTAGGCCTAGCGGGAGGAGCCTACGAGCAGTACTTC.

About this clone itself: Other DNA sequences in this specimen translate into the identical CDR3. The chain combines TRBV28 with TRBJ2-7, with 7 bases aligning to TRBD1. In germline, CDR1 is MDHEN, CDR2 SYDVKM. V was pared by 5 bases and J by 0 bases, with 1 base of the junction left unmatched. This CDR3 is 13 amino acids long. CDR3 sequence (DNA): TGTGCCAGCAGTCGGGACAGCTCCTACGAGCAGTACTTC. It encodes CASSRDSSYEQYF.

V and J are TRBV28 and TRBJ2-7; maybe TRBD2 (6 bases). The CDR3 extends over 12 amino acids. The V and J ends lost 5 bases and 6 bases respectively, with 11 bases between them. Per the germline V gene, CDR1 is MDHEN and CDR2 is SYDVKM. CDR3 in DNA: TGTGCCAGCAGTCTCCTCGGGGGCGAGCAGTACTTC. Amino acids: CASSLLGGEQYF.

This chain connects TRBV2 to TRBJ2-3; 7 bases match TRBD1. J gave up 0 bases and V 8 bases, and 5 bases lay outside the gene matches. CDR3 length: 14 amino acids. The germline CDR1 and CDR2 sequences are SNHLY and FYNNEI. The CDR3: CASGRDSSTDTQYF. The CDR3 DNA follows: TGTGCCAGCGGACGGGACAGCAGCACAGATACGCAGTATTTT.

This chain connects TRBV6-1 to TRBJ1-2, with D possibly TRBD1 on 6 matching bases. Looked up from germline, CDR1 is MNHNS and CDR2 is SASEGT. The CDR3 is 17 amino acids. V lost 1 base and J 6 bases, leaving 21 bases between the germline ends. CDR3 nucleotides: TGTGCCAGCAGTGAAGAGGGACTCAGGGGCGAACGAAATGGCTACACCTTC. As protein: CASSEEGLRGERNGYTF.

This rearrangement joins TRBV9 to TRBJ2-2, with TRBD2 matching 10 bases. The CDR3 runs 16 residues. Looked up from germline, CDR1 is SGDLS and CDR2 is YYNGEE. V lost 3 bases and J lost 1; bases outside the gene matches: 3. The CDR3 DNA follows: TGTGCCAGCAGCGCCCGACTAGCGGGGAACACCGGGGAGCTGTTTTTT. Its translation is CASSARLAGNTGELFF.

V and J are TRBV7-2 and TRBJ2-7; D possibly corresponds to TRBD2 (6 bases). Germline CDR1 SGHTA, CDR2 FQGNSA. Trimming removed 7 bases from V and 2 bases from J, with 15 bases in between. The CDR3 contains 14 residues. The CDR3 region is CASTPGGTPYEQYF. The CDR3 DNA is TGTGCCAGCACCCCTGGGGGGACGCCCTACGAGCAGTACTTC. Full variable domain (rest looked up from reference TRBV7-2 and TRBJ2-7): GAGVSQSPSNKVTEKGKDVELRCDPISGHTALYWYRQSLGQGLEFLIYFQGNSAPDKSGLPSDRFSAERTGGSVSTLTIQRTQQEDSAVYLCASTPGGTPYEQYFGPGTRLTVT.

This chain joins TRBV5-8 and TRBJ1-5; 8 nucleotides match TRBD1. Germline CDR1 and CDR2: SGHTS and YDEGEE. The junction had 15 bases not matched to a gene; V was cut back by 2 bases and J by 5 bases. This CDR3 region has 18 residues. For the CDR3, the DNA is TGTGCCAGCAGCTTCCGAGGGGGACAGGTGCCCGGAGATCAGCCCCAGCATTTT. Encoded protein: CASSFRGGQVPGDQPQHF.

The chain links TRBV6-5 to TRBJ2-3, with D tentatively TRBD2 (5 bases). Trimming removed 0 bases at V and 11 bases at J, with 12 bases between. Germline V lookup: CDR1 MNHEY, CDR2 SVGAGI. The CDR3 consists of 13 residues. The CDR3, as DNA: TGTGCCAGCAGTTACTCGCGGGCCCAGGAGCAGTATTTT. Its translation is CASSYSRAQEQYF.

The DNA for the CDR3 is TGTGCCAGCAGCTTGATGGGTAGCGGTTACACCGGGGAGCTGTTTTTT. This sequence encodes CASSLMGSGYTGELFF. This chain joins TRBV5-6 and TRBJ2-2; perhaps TRBD2 as D (6 bases). The V end lost 1 base, the J end lost 3 bases, and 13 bases lay between the germline ends. Germline V gene lookup returns CDR1 SGHDT and CDR2 YYEEEE. The CDR3 runs 16 residues.

The chain joins TRBV18 to TRBJ2-3, with D possibly TRBD1 on 5 matching bases. This CDR3 is 14 amino acids long. CDR1 KGHSH and CDR2 LQKENI come from the germline V gene. V lost 3 bases to trimming and J lost 0 bases, with 7 bases between them. The CDR3 DNA follows: TGTGCCAGCTCACCTGGACACAGCACAGATACGCAGTATTTT. It translates to CASSPGHSTDTQYF.

This chain links TRBV28 with TRBJ2-2, with D uncertain. The V and J ends lost 1 base and 3 bases respectively, with 12 bases between them. Germline V lookup: CDR1 MDHEN, CDR2 SYDVKM. This CDR3 region has 16 residues. The CDR3 loop reads CASSLYPARYTGELFF. In DNA form, the CDR3 reads TGTGCCAGCAGTTTATACCCCGCGAGGTACACCGGGGAGCTGTTTTTT. The full variable domain, its missing parts supplied by reference TRBV28 and TRBJ2-2, is DVKVTQSSRYLVKRTGEKVFLECVQDMDHENMFWYRQDPGLGLRLIYFSYDVKMKEKGDIPEGYSVSREKKERFSLILESASTNQTSMYLCASSLYPARYTGELFFGEGSRLTVL.